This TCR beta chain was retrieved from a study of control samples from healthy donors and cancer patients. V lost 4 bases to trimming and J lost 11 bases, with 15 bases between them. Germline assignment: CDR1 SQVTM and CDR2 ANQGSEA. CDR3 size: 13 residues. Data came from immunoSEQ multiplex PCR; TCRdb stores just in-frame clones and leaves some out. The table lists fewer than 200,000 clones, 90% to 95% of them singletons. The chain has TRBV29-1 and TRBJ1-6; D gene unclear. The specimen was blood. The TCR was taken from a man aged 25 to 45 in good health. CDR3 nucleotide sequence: TGCAGCGTTGGAGAGCAGCCGGAGACACCCCTCCACTTT. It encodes CSVGEQPETPLHF.